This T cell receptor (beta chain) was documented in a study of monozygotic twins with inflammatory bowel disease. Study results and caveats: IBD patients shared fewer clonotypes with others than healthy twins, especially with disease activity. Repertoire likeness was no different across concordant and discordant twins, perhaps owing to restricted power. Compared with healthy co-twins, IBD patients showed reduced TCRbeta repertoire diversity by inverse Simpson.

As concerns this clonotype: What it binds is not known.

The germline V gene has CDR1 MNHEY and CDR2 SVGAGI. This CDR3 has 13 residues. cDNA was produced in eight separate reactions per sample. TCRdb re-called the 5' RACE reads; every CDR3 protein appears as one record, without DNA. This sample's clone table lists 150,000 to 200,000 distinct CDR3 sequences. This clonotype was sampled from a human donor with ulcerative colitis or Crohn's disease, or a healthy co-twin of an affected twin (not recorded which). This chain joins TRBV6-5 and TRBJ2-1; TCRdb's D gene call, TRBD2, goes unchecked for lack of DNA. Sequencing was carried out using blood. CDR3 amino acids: CASRRPERDEQFF.